Sequencing of this T cell receptor (beta chain) was carried out in a study of cytomegalovirus exposure and HLA in healthy donors. As concerns this clone: Its target is not known.

CDR3 length equals 16 residues. Looked up from germline, CDR1 is SGHDT and CDR2 is YYEEEE. V lost 2 bases to trimming and J lost 1 base, with 15 bases between them. The donors were members of the validation cohort comprising over a hundred subjects, separate from the approximately 630-subject first cohort. The study's findings and limits: One later analysis, an examination of the 120 or so validation repertoires, found that first-cohort TCR clusters tended to co-occur in them. There were some public TCRs occurring in many donors, but most TCR sequences were rare.

Profiled with immunoSEQ multiplex PCR; TCRdb holds only in-frame clones, not every one. Counted here are a few hundred thousand clones, 70% to 90% occurring once; the ten biggest clones make up around 0.8%. The TCR originated in a woman in her late teens or twenties in good health and CMV-seronegative. Sequencing input: PBMCs. The rearrangement joins TRBV5-6 to TRBJ1-1; D perhaps matches TRBD1 (6 bases). As DNA, the CDR3 is TGTGCCAGCAGCTTTGTATCGACAGGCGGGAACACTGAAGCTTTCTTT. Translating it yields CASSFVSTGGNTEAFF.